This T cell receptor (beta chain) was profiled in a study of beta chain features in type 1 diabetes. This clone appeared a few times. CDR1 LGHNA and CDR2 YSLEER come from the germline V gene. CDR3 size: 15 residues. Deletions cut 0 bases from V and 2 bases from J, with 9 bases between. Reverse transcribing all isolated RNA meant expressed TCRB transcripts were sequenced. Produced via immunoSEQ multiplex PCR; TCRdb's table is partial and in-frame only. The data hold hundreds of thousands of clones, with around 12% observed a single time. The sequence derives from a man aged 18 to 30 in good health. The chain carries TRBV4-3 and TRBJ2-3; D is perhaps TRBD2 (6 bases). The specimen sequenced was naive CD4+ T cells from blood. The chain's CDR3 is CASSQEGGVTDTQYF. The CDR3 DNA sequence: TGCGCCAGCAGCCAAGAAGGAGGGGTCACAGATACGCAGTATTTT.